This section outlines one T cell receptor (beta chain) sequence together with its context. Its antigen is unidentified. The entry originates in a study of chemoradiotherapy in HPV16-positive cancers. Study details: Functional T-cell assays on two HPV16-positive patients' cells defined candidate HPV-specific clones and common TCR motifs. Study-level points and caveats: Functional assays defining HPV-specific T cells used only a couple of HPV16-positive patients. Candidate HPV-specific clones and E7-related TCR motifs grew in tumor during treatment. For HPV16-positive patients, expanding HPV-responsive T cells associated with longer recurrence-free survival.

This CDR3 is 15 amino acids long. Germline V gene lookup returns CDR1 SGHTA and CDR2 FQGNSA. The trim removed 5 bases at V and 1 base at J, leaving 5 bases unmatched. TCRdb's table, derived via immunoSEQ multiplex PCR, lists solely in-frame clones and lacks some. The sample lists fewer than 40,000 clones, over 80% occurring once. This sequence was found in a human donor with HPV-associated anogenital cancer. The sample in question was blood, obtained from a patient who underwent chemoradiotherapy. The chain recombines TRBV7-2 with TRBJ2-5, with 9 nucleotides matching TRBD2. CDR3 region: CASSVGSGGQETQYF. The CDR3 region has the DNA TGTGCCAGCAGCGTAGGTAGCGGGGGCCAAGAGACCCAGTACTTC.